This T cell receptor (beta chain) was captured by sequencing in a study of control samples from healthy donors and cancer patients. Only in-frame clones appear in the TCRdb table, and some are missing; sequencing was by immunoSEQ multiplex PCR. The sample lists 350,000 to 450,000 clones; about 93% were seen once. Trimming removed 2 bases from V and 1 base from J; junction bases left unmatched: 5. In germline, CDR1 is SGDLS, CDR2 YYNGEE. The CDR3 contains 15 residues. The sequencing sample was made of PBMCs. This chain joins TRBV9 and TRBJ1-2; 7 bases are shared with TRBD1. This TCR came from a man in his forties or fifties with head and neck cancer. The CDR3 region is CASSVRDRVNYGYTF. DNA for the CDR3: TGTGCCAGCAGCGTCCGGGACAGAGTTAACTATGGCTACACCTTC.